These T cell receptor beta chains were read from a single sample in a study of immune evolution from preneoplasia to lung adenocarcinoma. Libraries were prepared by immunoSEQ multiplex PCR; TCRdb keeps only in-frame clonotypes and omits some of them. This table holds fewer than 50,000 clones, 70% to 85% found once. Sequenced: FFPE invasive lung adenocarcinoma tissue. These receptors came from a person in their sixties or seventies with lung adenocarcinoma. CDR3s include the opening cysteine and the closing phenylalanine or tryptophan. Each record gives: CDR3 protein, CDR3 DNA, V gene, clone size, D gene, J gene. A D gene is named only where the DNA matches it firmly. A clone size is listed for some rows: how often the clone was seen (once, few, many), or a class if it is expanded.

CDR3: CASSPLRGRNNEQFF
DNA: TGTGCCAGCAGCCCACTCCGAGGTCGGAACAATGAGCAGTTCTTC
V: TRBV9
size: few
D: .
J: TRBJ2-1

CDR3: CASSLLGQGYNEQFF
DNA: TGTGCCAGCAGCTTATTAGGACAGGGGTACAATGAGCAGTTCTTC
V: TRBV7-2
size: .
D: TRBD1
J: TRBJ2-1

CDR3: CASSFKAGLFYEQYF
DNA: TGTGCCAGCAGCTTCAAAGCGGGGCTCTTCTACGAGCAGTACTTC
V: TRBV7-9
size: .
D: TRBD2
J: TRBJ2-7

CDR3: CASSSYTRPGYTF
DNA: TGTGCCAGCAGCTCCTACACCCGCCCGGGCTACACCTTC
V: TRBV7-2
size: .
D: .
J: TRBJ1-2

CDR3: CASRGSYNEQFF
DNA: TGTGCCAGCAGGGGGTCCTACAATGAGCAGTTCTTC
V: TRBV10-3
size: once
D: TRBD1
J: TRBJ2-1

CDR3: CASSSKTGLVNEQFF
DNA: TGTGCCAGCTCATCAAAAACGGGACTAGTCAATGAGCAGTTCTTC
V: TRBV18
size: once
D: TRBD2
J: TRBJ2-1

CDR3: CASSDPTSGHNVLTF
DNA: TGTGCCAGCAGTGATCCGACTAGCGGACACAACGTCCTGACTTTC
V: TRBV25-1
size: .
D: TRBD2
J: TRBJ2-6

CDR3: CASSLQGTSTEAFF
DNA: TGTGCCAGCAGCTTACAGGGGACTTCCACTGAAGCTTTCTTT
V: TRBV7-9
size: .
D: .
J: TRBJ1-1

CDR3: CASQTEYRSSYEQYF
DNA: TGTGCCAGCCAGACCGAGTACCGGAGCTCCTACGAGCAGTACTTC
V: TRBV6-5
size: .
D: .
J: TRBJ2-7

CDR3: CASSLYLDGTDTQYF
DNA: TGTGCCAGCAGCTTGTATCTAGATGGCACAGATACGCAGTATTTT
V: TRBV5-4
size: .
D: .
J: TRBJ2-3

CDR3: CASSRTGKPEAFF
DNA: TGTGCCAGCAGCCGGACAGGGAAGCCTGAAGCTTTCTTT
V: TRBV7-2
size: .
D: TRBD1
J: TRBJ1-1

CDR3: CASSPLTGDEKLFF
DNA: TGTGCCAGCAGTCCCCTGACAGGGGATGAAAAACTGTTTTTT
V: TRBV2
size: .
D: TRBD1
J: TRBJ1-4

CDR3: CASSLDRGPNTGELFF
DNA: TGTGCCAGCAGTTTGGACAGGGGGCCGAACACCGGGGAGCTGTTTTTT
V: TRBV27
size: .
D: TRBD1
J: TRBJ2-2

CDR3: CASSLLFEGPLSTDTQYF
DNA: TGTGCCAGCAGCTTACTGTTTGAAGGCCCTCTTAGCACAGATACGCAGTATTTT
V: TRBV7-2
size: .
D: .
J: TRBJ2-3

CDR3: CASSQTSGRETQYF
DNA: TGTGCCAGCAGTCAGACTAGCGGGAGGGAGACCCAGTACTTC
V: TRBV2
size: .
D: TRBD2
J: TRBJ2-5

CDR3: CAWRAGAGGNYGYTF
DNA: TGTGCCTGGAGGGCCGGGGCAGGGGGTAACTATGGCTACACCTTC
V: TRBV30
size: .
D: TRBD1
J: TRBJ1-2

CDR3: CATSRDARLAGQETQYF
DNA: TGTGCCACCAGCAGAGATGCGCGGCTAGCGGGACAAGAGACCCAGTACTTC
V: TRBV15
size: .
D: TRBD2
J: TRBJ2-5

CDR3: CASSQSQGARGYTF
DNA: TGTGCCAGCAGCCAATCCCAGGGGGCGCGAGGCTACACCTTC
V: TRBV28
size: .
D: TRBD1
J: TRBJ1-2

CDR3: CASSELWGARFDEQFF
DNA: TGTGCCAGCAGTGAGTTGTGGGGGGCGCGGTTTGATGAGCAGTTCTTC
V: TRBV2
size: .
D: .
J: TRBJ2-1

CDR3: CASSPARVLYEQYF
DNA: TGCGCCAGCAGCCCAGCCAGGGTCCTCTACGAGCAGTACTTC
V: TRBV4-3
size: .
D: .
J: TRBJ2-7

CDR3: CASSLSAGAREQYF
DNA: TGTGCCAGCAGTTTATCGGCAGGGGCGCGCGAGCAGTACTTC
V: TRBV28
size: once
D: .
J: TRBJ2-7

CDR3: CASSPRGGGNQPQHF
DNA: TGTGCCAGCAGTCCCCGAGGTGGGGGCAATCAGCCCCAGCATTTT
V: TRBV6-6
size: .
D: .
J: TRBJ1-5

CDR3: CAIQNPAASDEQFF
DNA: TGTGCCATACAAAACCCCGCGGCGAGCGATGAGCAGTTCTTC
V: TRBV19
size: .
D: .
J: TRBJ2-1

CDR3: CASSPARTSGSTDTQYF
DNA: TGTGCCAGCAGCCCCGCCCGGACTAGCGGGAGCACAGATACGCAGTATTTT
V: TRBV28
size: once
D: TRBD2
J: TRBJ2-3

CDR3: CAWSVWGAADTQYF
DNA: TGTGCCTGGAGTGTGTGGGGGGCCGCAGATACGCAGTATTTT
V: TRBV30
size: .
D: .
J: TRBJ2-3

CDR3: CASSLEGKTGVNTGELFF
DNA: TGTGCCAGCAGCTTAGAGGGTAAAACAGGCGTGAACACCGGGGAGCTGTTTTTT
V: TRBV7-6
size: .
D: .
J: TRBJ2-2

CDR3: CASSDSVGIASNTGELFF
DNA: TGTGCCAGTAGTGACTCGGTGGGTATAGCATCGAACACCGGGGAGCTGTTTTTT
V: TRBV19
size: .
D: .
J: TRBJ2-2

CDR3: CASSGGTEYGYTF
DNA: TGTGCCAGCTCAGGAGGGACAGAGTATGGCTACACCTTC
V: TRBV18
size: .
D: TRBD1
J: TRBJ1-2

CDR3: CASRPAVLGRDTQYF
DNA: TGCGCCAGCAGGCCAGCGGTTCTTGGCAGGGATACGCAGTATTTT
V: TRBV5-1
size: .
D: .
J: TRBJ2-3

CDR3: CASSENRPPRTEAFF
DNA: TGTGCCAGCAGCGAGAACAGGCCCCCACGTACTGAAGCTTTCTTT
V: TRBV6-1
size: .
D: .
J: TRBJ1-1

CDR3: CASGRDSNTGELFF
DNA: TGTGCTAGTGGACGGGACAGTAACACCGGGGAGCTGTTTTTT
V: TRBV12-5
size: .
D: TRBD1
J: TRBJ2-2

CDR3: CASSPRTSGNTGELFF
DNA: TGTGCCAGCAGCCCCCGGACTAGCGGGAACACCGGGGAGCTGTTTTTT
V: TRBV4-2
size: few
D: TRBD2
J: TRBJ2-2

CDR3: CASSLGVQETQYF
DNA: TGCGCCAGCAGCTTGGGCGTCCAAGAGACCCAGTACTTC
V: TRBV5-1
size: once
D: .
J: TRBJ2-5

CDR3: CASSATPGQPYGYTF
DNA: TGTGCCAGCAGCGCCACCCCGGGACAGCCTTATGGCTACACCTTC
V: TRBV9
size: few
D: TRBD1
J: TRBJ1-2

CDR3: CATSRGGEGADTQYF
DNA: TGTGCCACCAGCAGAGGAGGCGAGGGAGCAGATACGCAGTATTTT
V: TRBV15
size: .
D: .
J: TRBJ2-3

CDR3: CASSGVGTSGSTDTQYF
DNA: TGCGCCAGCAGTGGAGTAGGGACTAGCGGAAGCACAGATACGCAGTATTTT
V: TRBV10-1
size: .
D: TRBD2
J: TRBJ2-3

CDR3: CASSSGQGPYNEQFF
DNA: TGTGCCAGCAGCTCCGGACAGGGGCCTTACAATGAGCAGTTCTTC
V: TRBV7-2
size: .
D: TRBD1
J: TRBJ2-1

CDR3: CASSQTGSTDTQYF
DNA: TGTGCCAGCAGCCAGACAGGGAGCACAGATACGCAGTATTTT
V: TRBV7-3
size: once
D: TRBD1
J: TRBJ2-3

CDR3: CASSPEVGLLANEQFF
DNA: TGTGCCAGCAGCCCGGAGGTAGGACTCCTGGCAAATGAGCAGTTCTTC
V: TRBV4-2
size: .
D: .
J: TRBJ2-1

CDR3: CASRRDASYEQYF
DNA: TGTGCCAGCAGAAGGGACGCCTCCTACGAGCAGTACTTC
V: TRBV27
size: once
D: .
J: TRBJ2-7

CDR3: CASSEVGTGGAPRAFF
DNA: TGTGCCAGCAGTGAAGTTGGGACAGGGGGCGCACCCAGAGCTTTCTTT
V: TRBV6-1
size: .
D: TRBD1
J: TRBJ1-1

CDR3: CASSFLTGELFF
DNA: TGTGCCAGCAGCTTTTTAACCGGGGAGCTGTTTTTT
V: TRBV7-8
size: .
D: .
J: TRBJ2-2

CDR3: CASSPRGGNSGANVLTF
DNA: TGTGCCAGCAGCCCTAGGGGGGGCAACTCTGGGGCCAACGTCCTGACTTTC
V: TRBV7-2
size: .
D: .
J: TRBJ2-6

CDR3: CSVGFEQFF
DNA: TGCAGCGTTGGTTTTGAGCAGTTCTTC
V: TRBV29-1
size: few
D: .
J: TRBJ2-1

CDR3: CASSSPGHQFYEQYF
DNA: TGTGCCAGCAGCTCCCCCGGACACCAGTTCTACGAGCAGTACTTC
V: TRBV7-2
size: .
D: .
J: TRBJ2-7

CDR3: CASKGIGFSGANVLTF
DNA: TGTGCCAGTAAGGGAATAGGTTTCTCTGGGGCCAACGTCCTGACTTTC
V: TRBV19
size: .
D: .
J: TRBJ2-6

CDR3: CASIGGGETQYF
DNA: TGCGCCAGCATCGGGGGAGGTGAGACCCAGTACTTC
V: TRBV5-1
size: .
D: .
J: TRBJ2-5

CDR3: CASSQSYEQYF
DNA: TGCGCCAGCAGTCAAAGCTACGAGCAGTACTTC
V: TRBV10-2
size: .
D: .
J: TRBJ2-7

CDR3: CAWSRAGPLQKTQYF
DNA: TGTGCCTGGAGTCGGGCGGGGCCGCTACAGAAGACCCAGTACTTC
V: TRBV30
size: .
D: .
J: TRBJ2-5

CDR3: CAWSTISPLYNEQFF
DNA: TGTGCCTGGAGCACTATATCTCCATTATACAATGAGCAGTTCTTC
V: TRBV30
size: .
D: .
J: TRBJ2-1

CDR3: CAWSPRDRGADTQYF
DNA: TGTGCCTGGAGTCCCCGGGACAGGGGCGCAGATACGCAGTATTTT
V: TRBV30
size: .
D: TRBD1
J: TRBJ2-3

CDR3: CASTDSPATDTQYF
DNA: TGCGCCAGCACCGATTCACCCGCGACAGATACGCAGTATTTT
V: TRBV5-1
size: .
D: .
J: TRBJ2-3